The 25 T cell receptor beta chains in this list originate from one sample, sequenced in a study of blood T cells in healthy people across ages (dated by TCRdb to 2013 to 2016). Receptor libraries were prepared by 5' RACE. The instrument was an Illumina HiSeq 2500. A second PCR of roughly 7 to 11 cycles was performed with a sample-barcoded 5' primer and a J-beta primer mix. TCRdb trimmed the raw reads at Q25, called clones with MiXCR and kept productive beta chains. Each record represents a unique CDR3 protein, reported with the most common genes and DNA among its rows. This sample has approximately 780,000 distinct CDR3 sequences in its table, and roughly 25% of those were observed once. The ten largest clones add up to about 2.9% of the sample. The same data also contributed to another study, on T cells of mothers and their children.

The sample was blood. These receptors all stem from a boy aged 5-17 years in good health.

CDR3: CSASFGNEQFF. CDR3 nucleotide sequence: TGCAGTGCCTCTTTCGGTAATGAGCAGTTCTTC. J is TRBJ2-1 and V is TRBV20-1, with no clear D. CDR1 is DFQATT, CDR2 SNEGSKA, per germline (reference sequence). V was clipped by 6 bases and J by 7 bases, with 10 bases between them. This CDR3 region has 11 residues.

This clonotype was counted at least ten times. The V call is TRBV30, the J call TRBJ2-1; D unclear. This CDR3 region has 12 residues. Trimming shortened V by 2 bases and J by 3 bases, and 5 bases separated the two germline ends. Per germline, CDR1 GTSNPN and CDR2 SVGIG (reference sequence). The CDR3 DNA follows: TGTGCCTGGAGTCCGGACTACAATGAGCAGTTCTTC. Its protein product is CAWSPDYNEQFF.

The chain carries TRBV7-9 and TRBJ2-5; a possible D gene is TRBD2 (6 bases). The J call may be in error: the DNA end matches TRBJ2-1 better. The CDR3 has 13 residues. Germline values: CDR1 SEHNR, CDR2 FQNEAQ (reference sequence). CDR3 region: CASSLITGDGQFF. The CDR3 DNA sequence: TGTGCCAGCAGCTTAATTACGGGGGATGGGCAGTTCTTC.

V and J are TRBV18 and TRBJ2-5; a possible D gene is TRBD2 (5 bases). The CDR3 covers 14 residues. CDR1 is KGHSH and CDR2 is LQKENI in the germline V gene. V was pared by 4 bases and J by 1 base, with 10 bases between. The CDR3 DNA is TGTGCCAGCTCACAAAACGGGATCCAAGAGACCCAGTACTTC. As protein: CASSQNGIQETQYF. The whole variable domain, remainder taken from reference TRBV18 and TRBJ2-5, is NAGVMQNPRHLVRRRGQEARLRCSPMKGHSHVYWYRQLPEEGLKFMVYLQKENIIDESGMPKERFSAEFPKEGPSILRIQQVVRGDSAAYFCASSQNGIQETQYFGPGTRLLVL.

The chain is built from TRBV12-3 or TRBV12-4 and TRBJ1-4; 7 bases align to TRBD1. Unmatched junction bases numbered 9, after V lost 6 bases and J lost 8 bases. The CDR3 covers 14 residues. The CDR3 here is CASSPGGGLEKLFF. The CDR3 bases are TGTGCCAGCAGCCCAGGGGGGGGTCTGGAAAAACTGTTTTTT.

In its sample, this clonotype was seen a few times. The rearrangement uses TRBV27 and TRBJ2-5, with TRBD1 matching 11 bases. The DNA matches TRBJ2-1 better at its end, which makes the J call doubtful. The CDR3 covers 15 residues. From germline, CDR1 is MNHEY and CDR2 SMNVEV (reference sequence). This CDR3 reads CASSIRDRGENEQFF. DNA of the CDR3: TGTGCCAGCAGTATTAGGGACAGGGGGGAAAATGAGCAGTTCTTC.

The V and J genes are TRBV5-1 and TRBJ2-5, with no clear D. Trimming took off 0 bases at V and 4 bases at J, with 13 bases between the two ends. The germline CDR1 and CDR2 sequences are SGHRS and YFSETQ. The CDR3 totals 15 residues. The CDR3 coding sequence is TGCGCCAGCAGCTTGGATCGGACCAGTGGAGAGACCCAGTACTTC. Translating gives CASSLDRTSGETQYF.

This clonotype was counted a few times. CDR3 amino acids: CASSSRGVSYEQYF. The CDR3 DNA sequence: TGTGCCAGCAGCTCCCGCGGGGTCTCCTACGAGCAGTACTTC. The chain combines TRBV9 with TRBJ2-7; D is perhaps TRBD2 (6 bases). The length of the CDR3 is 14 residues. Trimming pared 4 bases from V and 0 bases from J, leaving 11 bases between. Looked up from germline, CDR1 is SGDLS and CDR2 is YYNGEE.

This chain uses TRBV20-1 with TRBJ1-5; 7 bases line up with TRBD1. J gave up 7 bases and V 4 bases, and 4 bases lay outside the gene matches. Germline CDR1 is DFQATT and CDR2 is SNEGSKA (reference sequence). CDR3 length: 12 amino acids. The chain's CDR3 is CSATRQGQPQHF. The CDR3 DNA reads TGCAGTGCTACAAGACAGGGCCAGCCCCAGCATTTT.

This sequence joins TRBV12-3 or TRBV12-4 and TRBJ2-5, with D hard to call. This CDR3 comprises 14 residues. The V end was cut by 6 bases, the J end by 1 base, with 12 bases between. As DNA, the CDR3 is TGTGCCAGCAGGCCCCGCGCCCTCCAAGAGACCCAGTACTTC. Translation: CASRPRALQETQYF.

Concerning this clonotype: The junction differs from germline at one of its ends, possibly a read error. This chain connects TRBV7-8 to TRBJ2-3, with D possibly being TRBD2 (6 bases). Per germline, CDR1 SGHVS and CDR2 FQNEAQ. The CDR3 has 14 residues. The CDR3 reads CARSLELAADTQYF. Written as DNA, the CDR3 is TGTGCCCGCAGCTTAGAACTAGCAGCAGATACGCAGTATTTT. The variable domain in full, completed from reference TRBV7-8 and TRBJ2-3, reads GAGVSQSPRYKVAKRGQDVALRCDPISGHVSLFWYQQALGQGPEFLTYFQNEAQLDKSGLPSDRFFAERPEGSVSTLKIQRTQQEDSAVYLCARSLELAADTQYFGPGTRLTVL.

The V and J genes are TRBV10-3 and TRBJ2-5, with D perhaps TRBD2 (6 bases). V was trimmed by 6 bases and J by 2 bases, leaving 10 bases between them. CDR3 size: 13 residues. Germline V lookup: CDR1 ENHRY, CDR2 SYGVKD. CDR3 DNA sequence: TGTGCCATCAGAACGGGGGAGCAAGAGACCCAGTACTTC. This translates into CAIRTGEQETQYF.

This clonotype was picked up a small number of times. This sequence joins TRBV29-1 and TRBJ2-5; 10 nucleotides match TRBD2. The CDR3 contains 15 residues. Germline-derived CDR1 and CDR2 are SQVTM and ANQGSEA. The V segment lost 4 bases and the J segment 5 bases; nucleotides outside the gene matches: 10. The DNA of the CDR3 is TGCAGCGTTGCTGGACTAGCGGAGTTGAAGGAGACCCAGTACTTC. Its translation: CSVAGLAELKETQYF.

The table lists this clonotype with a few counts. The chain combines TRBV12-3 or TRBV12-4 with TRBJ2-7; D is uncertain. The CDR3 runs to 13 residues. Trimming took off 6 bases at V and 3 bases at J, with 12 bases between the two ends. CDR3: CASSQLMHYEQYF. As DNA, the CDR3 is TGTGCCAGCAGCCAACTAATGCACTACGAGCAGTACTTC.

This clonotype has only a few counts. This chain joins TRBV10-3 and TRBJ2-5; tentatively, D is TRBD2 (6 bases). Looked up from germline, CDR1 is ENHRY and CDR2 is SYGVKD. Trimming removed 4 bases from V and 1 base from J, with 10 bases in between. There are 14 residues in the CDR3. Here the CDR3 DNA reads TGTGCCATCAGTGGGGCGGGAACCCAAGAGACCCAGTACTTC. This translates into CAISGAGTQETQYF.

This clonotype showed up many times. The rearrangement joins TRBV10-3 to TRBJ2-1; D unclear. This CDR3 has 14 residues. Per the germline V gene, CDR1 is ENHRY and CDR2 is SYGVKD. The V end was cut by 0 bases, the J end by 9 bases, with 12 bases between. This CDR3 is CAISESKGLTEQFF. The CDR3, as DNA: TGTGCCATCAGTGAGTCAAAAGGGTTGACTGAGCAGTTCTTC.

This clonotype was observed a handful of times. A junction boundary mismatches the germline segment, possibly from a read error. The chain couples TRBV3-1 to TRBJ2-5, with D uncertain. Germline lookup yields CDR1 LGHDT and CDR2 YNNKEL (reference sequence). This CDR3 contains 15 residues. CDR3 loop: CASNPRVGRQVTQYF. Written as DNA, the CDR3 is TGTGCCAGCAACCCTCGTGTGGGCCGTCAAGTGACCCAGTACTTC.

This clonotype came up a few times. The CDR3 nucleotides are TGTGCCAGCAGCTCTGAGGCCAAAAACATTCAGTACTTC. It specifies CASSSEAKNIQYF. The V and J genes are TRBV7-9 and TRBJ2-4; D uncertain. Germline CDR1 reads SEHNR; CDR2 reads FQNEAQ (reference sequence). V gave up 4 bases and J gave up 1 base, with 5 bases separating them. The CDR3 covers 13 residues.

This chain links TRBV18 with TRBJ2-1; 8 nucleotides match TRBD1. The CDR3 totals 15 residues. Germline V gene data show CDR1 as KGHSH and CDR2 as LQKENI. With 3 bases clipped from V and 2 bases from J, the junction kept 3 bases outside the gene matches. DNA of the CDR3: TGTGCCAGCTCACCGGCGGGACAGGCCTACAATGAGCAGTTCTTC. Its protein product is CASSPAGQAYNEQFF.

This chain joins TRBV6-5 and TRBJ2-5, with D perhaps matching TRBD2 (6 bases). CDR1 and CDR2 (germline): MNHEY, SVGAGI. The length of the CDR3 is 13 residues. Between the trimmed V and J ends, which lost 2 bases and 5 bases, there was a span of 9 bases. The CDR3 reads CASSYGGTETQYF. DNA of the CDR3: TGTGCCAGCAGTTACGGGGGGACGGAGACCCAGTACTTC.

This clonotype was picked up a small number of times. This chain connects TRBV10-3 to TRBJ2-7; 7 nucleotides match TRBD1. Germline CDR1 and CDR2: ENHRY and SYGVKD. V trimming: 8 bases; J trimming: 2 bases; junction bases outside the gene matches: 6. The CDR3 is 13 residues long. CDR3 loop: CAIGTGAPYEQYF. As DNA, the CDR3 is TGTGCCATCGGAACAGGGGCCCCCTACGAGCAGTACTTC.

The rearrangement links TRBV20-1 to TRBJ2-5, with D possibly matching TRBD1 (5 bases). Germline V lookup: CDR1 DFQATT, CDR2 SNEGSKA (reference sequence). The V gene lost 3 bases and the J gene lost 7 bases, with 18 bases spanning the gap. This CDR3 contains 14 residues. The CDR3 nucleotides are TGCAGTGCTAGTGAGACAGCTGCCTCGGGGACCCAGTACTTC. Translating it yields CSASETAASGTQYF.

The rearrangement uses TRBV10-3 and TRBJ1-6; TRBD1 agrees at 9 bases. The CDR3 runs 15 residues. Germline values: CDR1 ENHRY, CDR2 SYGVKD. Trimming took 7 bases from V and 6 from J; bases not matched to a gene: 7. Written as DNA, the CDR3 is TGTGCCATCAATACCGGGACAGGGACTAATTCACCCCTCCACTTT. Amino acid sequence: CAINTGTGTNSPLHF.

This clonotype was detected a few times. This CDR3 is CASSYSGIIQYF. The DNA of the CDR3 is TGTGCCAGCAGTTATAGCGGGATAATTCAGTACTTC. The chain uses TRBV28 and TRBJ2-4, with TRBD2 matching 8 bases. The CDR3 contains 12 residues. Germline V gene data show CDR1 as MDHEN and CDR2 as SYDVKM. J was trimmed by 10 bases and V by 4 bases; bases with no gene match: 3.

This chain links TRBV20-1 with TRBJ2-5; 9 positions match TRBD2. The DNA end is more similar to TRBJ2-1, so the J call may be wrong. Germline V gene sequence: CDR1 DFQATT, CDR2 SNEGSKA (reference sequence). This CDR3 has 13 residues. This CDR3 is CSARGTSVNEQFF. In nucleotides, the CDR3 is TGCAGTGCTAGAGGGACTAGCGTTAATGAGCAGTTCTTC.